Following are 13 T cell receptor beta chains from one sample sequenced in a study of immune evolution from preneoplasia to lung adenocarcinoma. Profiling relied on immunoSEQ multiplex PCR, and the TCRdb table lists in-frame clones only, not all of them. This table has about 4,900 clones, roughly 76% appearing once. The sequenced sample consisted of FFPE minimally invasive lung adenocarcinoma tissue. All receptors come from a person aged 65-85 years with lung adenocarcinoma.

The CDR3 here is CASSVQGGARTGELFF. In DNA form, the CDR3 reads TGTGCCAGCAGCGTACAGGGGGGCGCGAGGACCGGGGAGCTGTTTTTT. The V call is TRBV9, the J call TRBJ2-2, with D perhaps TRBD1 (7 bases). CDR3 length: 16 residues. V gave up 1 base and J gave up 5 bases, with 15 bases separating them. Germline V lookup: CDR1 SGDLS, CDR2 YYNGEE.

This chain joins TRBV7-2 and TRBJ1-3; D may be TRBD1 (6 bases). In germline, CDR1 is SGHTA, CDR2 FQGNSA. The CDR3 runs 13 residues. V was trimmed by 4 bases and J by 7 bases, leaving 11 bases between them. The CDR3 bases are TGTGCCAGCAGCTCGGACAGAATCAACACCATATATTTT. It is translated as CASSSDRINTIYF.

The J gene is TRBJ2-1, the V gene TRBV14; D remains unclear. The germline gives CDR1 SGHDN, CDR2 FVKESK. This CDR3 contains 15 residues. The V end was cut by 1 base, the J end by 5 bases, with 12 bases between. As DNA, the CDR3 is TGTGCCAGCAGCCAAGGTTCCCACAGCAACAATGAGCAGTTCTTC. Protein product: CASSQGSHSNNEQFF.

The gene calls are TRBV7-7 and TRBJ1-1; the match to TRBD1 covers 9 bases. The ends lost 5 bases at V and 4 bases at J; junction bases unmatched: 8. The CDR3 runs 15 residues. Germline V lookup: CDR1 SSHAT, CDR2 FNYEAQ (reference sequence). CDR3: CASSPLTGGGTEAFF. The CDR3 DNA reads as TGTGCCAGCAGCCCCCTGACAGGGGGTGGCACTGAAGCTTTCTTT. The complete variable domain, with remaining parts taken from reference TRBV7-7 and TRBJ1-1, reads GAGVSQSPRYKVTKRGQDVTLRCDPISSHATLYWYQQALGQGPEFLTYFNYEAQPDKSGLPSDRFSAERPEGSISTLTIQRTEQRDSAMYRCASSPLTGGGTEAFFGQGTRLTVV.

The sample holds a few counts of this clone. This chain joins TRBV6-1 and TRBJ1-4; 11 bases fit TRBD1. CDR1 MNHNS and CDR2 SASEGT come from the germline V gene. The J segment lost 5 bases and the V segment lost 4 bases, leaving 18 bases of the junction unmatched. The CDR3 consists of 20 residues. CDR3 sequence: CASSGWTGGAPGNSNEKLFF. CDR3 coding DNA: TGTGCCAGCAGTGGGTGGACAGGGGGCGCCCCGGGGAATTCCAATGAAAAACTGTTTTTT.

J is TRBJ1-6 and V is TRBV15; TRBD1 might be the D (5 bases). The germline V gene encodes CDR1 LNHNV and CDR2 YYDKDF (reference sequence). This CDR3 is 14 amino acids long. Trimming took off 2 bases at V and 10 bases at J, with 12 bases between the two ends. CDR3 sequence: CATSRPIPGSPLHF. CDR3 bases: TGTGCCACCAGCAGACCTATACCAGGGTCACCCCTCCACTTT.

The rearrangement joins TRBV6-6 to TRBJ2-5, with 7 bases aligning to TRBD1. Germline V gives CDR1 MNHNY, CDR2 SVGAGI (reference sequence). The CDR3 runs 12 residues. With 5 bases clipped from V and 4 bases from J, the junction kept 1 base outside the gene matches. The DNA of the CDR3 is TGTGCCAGCAGTCGACAGGGAGAGACCCAGTACTTC. It translates to CASSRQGETQYF.

The rearrangement links TRBV7-9 to TRBJ2-1; D remains ambiguous. The CDR3 contains 16 residues. In germline, CDR1 is SEHNR, CDR2 FQNEAQ (reference sequence). V gave up 4 bases and J gave up 0 bases, with 13 bases separating them. CDR3 coding DNA: TGTGCCAGCAGCTCTATGGAACCGACCTCCTACAATGAGCAGTTCTTC. Residues: CASSSMEPTSYNEQFF.

The V and J genes are TRBV4-2 and TRBJ1-1; D perhaps matches TRBD1 (6 bases). The CDR3 covers 15 residues. Trimming pared 1 base from V and 4 bases from J, leaving 13 bases between. Germline assignment: CDR1 LGHNA and CDR2 YNFKEQ. CDR3 bases: TGTGCCAGCAGCCAAGTCGGGCCAGGGGTCACTGAAGCTTTCTTT. Translating gives CASSQVGPGVTEAFF.

V and J are TRBV18 and TRBJ1-1, with D possibly matching TRBD1 (6 bases). Germline lookup yields CDR1 KGHSH and CDR2 LQKENI. Trimming removed 5 bases at V and 3 bases at J, with 16 bases between. This CDR3 is built from 15 residues. CDR3 in amino acids: CASSGSRGAYTEAFF. The CDR3 DNA is TGTGCCAGCTCAGGAAGCAGGGGCGCCTACACTGAAGCTTTCTTT.

This rearrangement joins TRBV6-1 to TRBJ2-7, with TRBD2 matching over 10 bases. The ends lost 2 bases at V and 0 bases at J; junction bases unmatched: 7. CDR3 length: 17 amino acids. Germline V gene data show CDR1 as MNHNS and CDR2 as SASEGT. The CDR3 reads CASSESPSSGSSYEQYF. The DNA of the CDR3 is TGTGCCAGCAGTGAAAGCCCCTCTAGCGGGAGCTCCTACGAGCAGTACTTC.

This rearrangement joins TRBV27 to TRBJ2-2; D is unclear. The CDR3 sequence is 13 residues long. Germline assignment: CDR1 MNHEY and CDR2 SMNVEV (reference sequence). V shed 3 bases and J shed 3 bases, with 5 bases lying between them. The CDR3 loop reads CASSFLDTGELFF. Written as DNA, the CDR3 is TGTGCCAGCAGTTTTTTGGACACCGGGGAGCTGTTTTTT.

The chain has TRBV27 and TRBJ2-7, with D possibly matching TRBD2 (5 bases). V was cut by 5 bases and J by 2 bases, with 10 bases left in between. The CDR3 is made up of 13 amino acids. Germline V CDR1 and CDR2: MNHEY, SMNVEV (reference sequence). This chain's CDR3 is CASSQRVAYEQYF. DNA of the CDR3: TGTGCCAGCAGTCAGAGGGTCGCCTACGAGCAGTACTTC.